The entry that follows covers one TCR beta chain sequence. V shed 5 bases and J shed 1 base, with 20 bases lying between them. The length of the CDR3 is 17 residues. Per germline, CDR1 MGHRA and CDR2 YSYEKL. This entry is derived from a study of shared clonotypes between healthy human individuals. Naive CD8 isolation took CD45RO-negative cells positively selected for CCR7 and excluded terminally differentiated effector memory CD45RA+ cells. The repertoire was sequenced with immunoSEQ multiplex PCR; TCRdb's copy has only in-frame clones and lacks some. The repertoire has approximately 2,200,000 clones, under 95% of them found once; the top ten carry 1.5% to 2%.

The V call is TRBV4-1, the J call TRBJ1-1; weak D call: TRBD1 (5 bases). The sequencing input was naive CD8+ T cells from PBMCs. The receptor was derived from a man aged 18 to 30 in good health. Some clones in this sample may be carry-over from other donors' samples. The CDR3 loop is CASSKGRGGIGNTEAFF. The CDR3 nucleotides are TGCGCCAGCAGCAAGGGACGGGGCGGGATCGGGAACACTGAAGCTTTCTTT.